One and the same sample provided the 28 T cell receptor beta chains below, sequenced in a study of T cells after yellow fever vaccination. In TCRdb, the 5' RACE reads were re-called with MiXCR into one record per CDR3 protein. This table has approximately 74,000 distinct CDR3 sequences, around 7% appearing once. The starting material was CD8+ T cells sorted from PBMCs, obtained about 5 days after the first yellow fever vaccination. The source is a man in his late teens or twenties who received the YFV17D yellow fever vaccine.

This clonotype was counted ten times or more. V usage is TRBV7-9 and J usage is TRBJ1-2; a weak D match, TRBD1 (5 bases). This CDR3 is 14 amino acids long. Germline V CDR1 and CDR2: SEHNR, FQNEAQ (reference sequence). V was pared by 8 bases and J by 5 bases, with 18 bases between. CDR3 protein: CASDLVGAPYGYTF. In nucleotides, the CDR3 is TGTGCCAGCGATTTAGTCGGGGCCCCTTATGGCTACACCTTC. The complete variable domain, with remaining parts taken from reference TRBV7-9 and TRBJ1-2, reads DTGVSQNPRHKITKRGQNVTFRCDPISEHNRLYWYRQTLGQGPEFLTYFQNEAQLEKSRLLSDRFSAERPKGSFSTLEIQRTEQGDSAMYLCASDLVGAPYGYTFGSGTRLTVV.

The chain links TRBV7-9 to TRBJ2-3; 12 bases line up with TRBD2. The CDR3 is 16 residues long. CDR1 and CDR2 (germline): SEHNR, FQNEAQ (reference sequence). The V segment lost 4 bases and the J segment 6 bases; nucleotides outside the gene matches: 8. The CDR3 region is CASSSPGLAGSDTQYF. Here the CDR3 DNA reads TGTGCCAGCAGCTCACCGGGACTAGCGGGTTCGGATACGCAGTATTTT.

This clonotype has just a few counts. The gene calls are TRBV7-9 and TRBJ1-5; D is ambiguous. Germline loops: CDR1 SEHNR, CDR2 FQNEAQ (reference sequence). Between the trimmed V and J ends, which lost 5 bases and 0 bases, there was a span of 8 bases. The CDR3 is 14 amino acids. The CDR3 nucleotides are TGTGCCAGCAGCCTGACGGATAGCAATCAGCCCCAGCATTTT. This encodes CASSLTDSNQPQHF.

This clonotype was seen ten or more times. The chain uses TRBV4-3 and TRBJ2-2, with no clear D. From germline, CDR1 is LGHNA and CDR2 YSLEER. Trimming stripped 3 bases from V and 4 bases from J, with 3 bases between. CDR3 size: 12 residues. The CDR3 spells CASSHLTGELFF. The DNA of the CDR3 is TGCGCCAGCAGCCACCTCACCGGGGAGCTGTTTTTT.

The genes are TRBV11-2 and TRBJ1-6; D not certain. CDR1 and CDR2 from the germline V gene are SGHAT and FQNNGV. V lost 2 bases, J lost 10 bases, and 12 bases lay in between. The CDR3 is made up of 14 amino acids. Written as DNA, the CDR3 is TGTGCCAGCAGCTTACCCCCCTCGGGATCACCCCTCCACTTT. It codes for CASSLPPSGSPLHF.

This clonotype was detected many times. The rearrangement joins TRBV12-3 or TRBV12-4 to TRBJ2-1; 13 nucleotides match TRBD2. The CDR3 totals 15 residues. J gave up 8 bases and V 6 bases, and 7 bases lay outside the gene matches. Here the CDR3 reads CASSLGLAGAYEQFF. The CDR3 region has the DNA TGTGCCAGCAGCCTAGGACTAGCGGGGGCTTATGAGCAGTTCTTC.

This clonotype occurred a few times. The V gene is TRBV4-1, the J gene TRBJ2-3; unclear D gene. Germline V lookup: CDR1 MGHRA, CDR2 YSYEKL. V lost 1 base and J lost 0, with 8 bases in between. The CDR3 has 15 amino acids. As DNA, the CDR3 is TGCGCCAGCAGCCAAGTAGGTTCTAGCACAGATACGCAGTATTTT. Its protein is CASSQVGSSTDTQYF.

The CDR3: CASSIGLGAGEQYF. Here the CDR3 DNA reads TGTGCCAGCAGCATTGGACTGGGGGCCGGCGAGCAGTACTTC. The gene calls are TRBV5-4 and TRBJ2-7; possibly TRBD1 for D (6 bases). Looked up from germline, CDR1 is SGHNT and CDR2 is YYREEE (reference sequence). CDR3 length equals 14 residues. Trimming left V 4 bases short and J 6 bases short, with 17 bases between.

The table lists this clonotype with a few counts. This chain connects TRBV7-9 to TRBJ2-7; D may match TRBD1 or TRBD2 (6 bases each). From germline, CDR1 is SEHNR and CDR2 FQNEAQ (reference sequence). The CDR3 runs to 14 residues. V lost 6 bases to trimming and J lost 6 bases, with 18 bases between them. CDR3 DNA: TGTGCCAGCAGACCTTGGGGGGCGTATACCGAGCAGTACGTC. It specifies CASRPWGAYTEQYV.

This clonotype occurred a few times. The chain has TRBV7-9 and TRBJ2-7; D is unresolved. There are 14 residues in the CDR3. From germline, CDR1 is SEHNR and CDR2 FQNEAQ (reference sequence). V was cut by 1 base and J by 1 base, with 8 bases left in between. The chain's CDR3 is CASSLGSGSYEQYV. CDR3 nucleotides: TGTGCCAGCAGCTTAGGGTCTGGGTCCTACGAGCAGTACGTC.

The J gene is TRBJ2-5, the V gene TRBV20-1; D not resolved. The CDR3 covers 12 residues. V dropped 3 bases and J dropped 5 bases, with 10 bases sitting between them. CDR1 is DFQATT and CDR2 is SNEGSKA in the germline V gene (reference sequence). Written as DNA, the CDR3 is TGCAGTGCTAGGACGGCGATGGAGACCCAGTACTTC. Its translation: CSARTAMETQYF.

In this sample, this clonotype turned up many times. V is TRBV4-1 and J is TRBJ1-3; D ambiguous. The CDR3 runs to 15 residues. The germline CDR1 and CDR2 sequences are MGHRA and YSYEKL. Trimming cost V 1 base and J 0 bases, with 7 bases left between them. CDR3 sequence: CASSQGHDSGNTIYF. CDR3 DNA sequence: TGCGCCAGCAGCCAAGGCCACGACTCTGGAAACACCATATATTTT.

This clonotype has ten or more counts. The CDR3, as DNA: TGTGCCAGCAGTTCAGGGGGTGAGCAGTTCTTC. This translates into CASSSGGEQFF. This chain joins TRBV6-6 and TRBJ2-1, with TRBD1 identical over 7 bases. The CDR3 is 11 amino acids. J was trimmed by 9 bases and V by 4 bases; bases with no gene match: 0. Germline assignment: CDR1 MNHNY and CDR2 SVGAGI (reference sequence).

This clonotype appeared many times. Written as DNA, the CDR3 is TGCGCCAGCAGCCAACTTGGTGAGCAGTTCTTC. As protein: CASSQLGEQFF. The V gene is TRBV4-1, the J gene TRBJ2-1; D is ambiguous. Per the germline V gene, CDR1 is MGHRA and CDR2 is YSYEKL. This CDR3 has 11 amino acids. Trimming cost V 2 bases and J 9 bases, with 5 bases left between them.

The sample holds many counts of this clonotype. The V and J genes are TRBV14 and TRBJ2-3; TRBD2 might be the D (6 bases). Trimming removed 4 bases at V and 2 bases at J, with 16 bases between. CDR3 length: 16 amino acids. CDR1 SGHDN and CDR2 FVKESK come from the germline V gene. The CDR3 bases are TGTGCCAGCAGCCCCAGGGTGAGCGGGCACACAGATACGCAGTATTTT. This encodes CASSPRVSGHTDTQYF. The full variable domain, rest sourced from reference TRBV14 and TRBJ2-3, is EAGVTQFPSHSVIEKGQTVTLRCDPISGHDNLYWYRRVMGKEIKFLLHFVKESKQDESGMPNNRFLAERTGGTYSTLKVQPAELEDSGVYFCASSPRVSGHTDTQYFGPGTRLTVL.

Only a few counts were recorded for this clonotype. The chain links TRBV5-4 to TRBJ2-1, with D maybe TRBD2 (6 bases). The CDR3 contains 14 residues. From germline, CDR1 is SGHNT and CDR2 YYREEE (reference sequence). Trimming removed 1 base at V and 6 bases at J, with 11 bases between. CDR3 sequence reads: CASSLWGSGNEQFF. For the CDR3, the DNA is TGTGCCAGCAGCTTGTGGGGTAGCGGCAATGAGCAGTTCTTC.

V and J are TRBV27 and TRBJ1-2; D ambiguous. With 8 bases removed from V and 2 bases from J, the gap between germline ends came to 12 bases. This CDR3 has 13 residues. Germline CDR1 MNHEY, CDR2 SMNVEV (reference sequence). The CDR3 DNA follows: TGTGCCAGCGGAATCCAGGTGAACTATGGCTACACCTTC. This sequence encodes CASGIQVNYGYTF.

Only a few counts were recorded for this clonotype. The V and J genes are TRBV20-1 and TRBJ1-1; D not certain. CDR1 DFQATT and CDR2 SNEGSKA come from the germline V gene (reference sequence). This CDR3 is 14 amino acids long. V shed 1 base and J shed 4 bases, with 13 bases lying between them. CDR3 loop: CSARGVGMGTEAFF. The DNA for the CDR3 is TGCAGTGCTAGAGGGGTAGGGATGGGCACTGAAGCTTTCTTT.

This clonotype came up many times. This sequence joins TRBV6-1 and TRBJ2-5; tentatively, D is TRBD1 (6 bases). Looked up from germline, CDR1 is MNHNS and CDR2 is SASEGT. V lost 7 bases, J lost 3 bases, and 18 bases lay in between. The CDR3 sequence is 15 residues long. CDR3 DNA sequence: TGTGCCAGCACAAACAGGGAGCCCACCAAAGAGACCCAGTACTTC. Its protein product is CASTNREPTKETQYF.

The rearrangement joins TRBV2 to TRBJ2-3, with TRBD2 matching 9 bases. Germline assignment: CDR1 SNHLY and CDR2 FYNNEI. The CDR3 runs to 15 residues. The junction had 6 bases not matched to a gene; V was cut back by 3 bases and J by 5 bases. This chain's CDR3 is CASSETRGGLDTQYF. The CDR3 DNA follows: TGTGCCAGCAGTGAGACGCGGGGGGGCCTAGATACGCAGTATTTT.

This clonotype was counted at least ten times. V usage is TRBV18 and J usage is TRBJ2-1; D perhaps matches TRBD2 (7 bases). The CDR3 sequence is 17 residues long. In germline, CDR1 is KGHSH, CDR2 LQKENI. Between the trimmed V and J ends, which lost 4 bases and 4 bases, there was a span of 20 bases. As DNA, the CDR3 is TGTGCCAGCTCACGGGAGGGGGGACGGAGCATTTACAATGAGCAGTTCTTC. Translating it yields CASSREGGRSIYNEQFF.

This clonotype was counted a few times. V gene TRBV7-9 combines with J gene TRBJ2-3; D remains ambiguous. V was pared by 5 bases and J by 5 bases, with 8 bases between. The germline CDR1 and CDR2 sequences are SEHNR and FQNEAQ (reference sequence). The CDR3 runs to 12 residues. The CDR3 sequence: CASSRTKDTQYF. CDR3 nucleotide sequence: TGTGCCAGCAGCCGCACGAAAGATACGCAGTATTTT.

This clonotype was detected ten times or more. This sequence joins TRBV10-3 and TRBJ1-1, with D possibly TRBD1 on 6 matching bases. From germline, CDR1 is ENHRY and CDR2 SYGVKD. The CDR3 extends over 12 amino acids. V was shortened by 4 bases and J by 7 bases, with 10 bases between the two germline ends. CDR3 DNA: TGTGCCATCAGTGGGACAGAGATTGAAGCTTTCTTT. This codes for CAISGTEIEAFF.

The sample holds a few counts of this clonotype. The chain uses TRBV30 and TRBJ2-1; D call uncertain. The CDR3 is 13 residues long. V lost 4 bases to trimming and J lost 6 bases, with 13 bases between them. Looked up from germline, CDR1 is GTSNPN and CDR2 is SVGIG (reference sequence). CDR3 nucleotide sequence: TGTGCCTGGACACCTGTCCGCCCCAATGAGCAGTTCTTC. Its protein product is CAWTPVRPNEQFF.

In its sample, this clonotype was seen a few times. This chain links TRBV19 with TRBJ1-1; D is undetermined. Germline V gene data show CDR1 as LNHDA and CDR2 as SQIVND (reference sequence). V was shortened by 7 bases and J by 0 bases, with 9 bases between the two germline ends. CDR3 length: 13 amino acids. Here the CDR3 reads CASTRRMNTEAFF. CDR3 DNA sequence: TGTGCCAGTACGAGACGGATGAACACTGAAGCTTTCTTT.

The sample holds many counts of this clonotype. The genes are TRBV29-1 and TRBJ2-6; 10 nucleotides match TRBD1. The CDR3 is 16 residues long. CDR1 is SQVTM, CDR2 ANQGSEA, per germline. The V gene end was trimmed by 4 bases and the J gene end by 0 bases; junction bases not matched to a gene: 3. CDR3 region: CSVVRQGASGANVLTF. In DNA, the CDR3 is TGCAGCGTTGTAAGACAGGGGGCCTCTGGGGCCAACGTCCTGACTTTC. Complete variable domain (other parts from reference TRBV29-1 and TRBJ2-6): SAVISQKPSRDICQRGTSLTIQCQVDSQVTMMFWYRQQPGQSLTLIATANQGSEATYESGFVIDKFPISRPNLTFSTLTVSNMSPEDSSIYLCSVVRQGASGANVLTFGAGSRLTVL.

This clonotype was seen more than once but under ten times. This chain connects TRBV11-3 to TRBJ2-1, with D perhaps given as TRBD1 or TRBD2 (5 bases each). CDR1 is SGHNT and CDR2 is YENEEA in the germline V gene. The V end lost 1 base, the J end lost 15 bases, and 25 bases lay between the germline ends. CDR3 length equals 16 residues. The CDR3 coding sequence is TGTGCCAGCAGCTTAGTATCAGGGCCCCTATGGGGACCACCGTTCTTC. This sequence encodes CASSLVSGPLWGPPFF.

This clonotype was seen only a few times. V usage is TRBV6-1 and J usage is TRBJ1-5; perhaps TRBD1 as D (5 bases). CDR1 and CDR2 from the germline V gene are MNHNS and SASEGT. V lost 6 bases and J 1 base, leaving 22 bases between the germline ends. There are 18 residues in the CDR3. Here the CDR3 DNA reads TGTGCCAGCAGCCGACGAAATTGGGGGAACGGAAGCAATCAGCCCCAGCATTTT. Encoded protein: CASSRRNWGNGSNQPQHF.